This T cell receptor beta chain was recovered during a study of OX40 agonist ivuxolimab in advanced cancers. The wider study: Ivuxolimab, which is an agonistic anti-OX40 (CD134) antibody, was administered to the patients. Dose-escalation patients' cancers were hepatocellular carcinoma, melanoma, renal cell or head and neck cancer. A history of anti-PD-1, anti-PD-L1 or anti-CTLA-4 therapy was acceptable, and 40% to 45% had some.

TCRdb keeps only in-frame clones here, not all; method: immunoSEQ multiplex PCR. The sample comprises 40,000 to 55,000 clones, 75% to 85% of which are singletons, and about 10% rests with the top ten. Study results and caveats: Average numbers of expanded clones were greater in CD8+ T cells than in CD4+.

V dropped 5 bases and J dropped 4 bases, with 17 bases sitting between them. From germline, CDR1 is SGHVS and CDR2 FQNEAQ. The length of the CDR3 is 15 residues. With respect to this clone: Its antigen remains unidentified.

The sample here was CD4+ or CD8+ T cells sorted from blood, taken in a trial of the OX40 agonist ivuxolimab. This clonotype was sampled from an adult with an advanced solid tumor such as melanoma, head and neck, liver or kidney cancer. The V and J genes are TRBV7-8 and TRBJ2-5; D may be TRBD1 (5 bases). The CDR3 loop is CASSQSRDSGETQYF. In DNA, the CDR3 is TGTGCCAGCAGCCAATCCAGGGATTCCGGAGAGACCCAGTACTTC. The entire variable domain, with the rest obtained from reference TRBV7-8 and TRBJ2-5, is as follows: GAGVSQSPRYKVAKRGQDVALRCDPISGHVSLFWYQQALGQGPEFLTYFQNEAQLDKSGLPSDRFFAERPEGSVSTLKIQRTQQEDSAVYLCASSQSRDSGETQYFGPGTRLLVL.